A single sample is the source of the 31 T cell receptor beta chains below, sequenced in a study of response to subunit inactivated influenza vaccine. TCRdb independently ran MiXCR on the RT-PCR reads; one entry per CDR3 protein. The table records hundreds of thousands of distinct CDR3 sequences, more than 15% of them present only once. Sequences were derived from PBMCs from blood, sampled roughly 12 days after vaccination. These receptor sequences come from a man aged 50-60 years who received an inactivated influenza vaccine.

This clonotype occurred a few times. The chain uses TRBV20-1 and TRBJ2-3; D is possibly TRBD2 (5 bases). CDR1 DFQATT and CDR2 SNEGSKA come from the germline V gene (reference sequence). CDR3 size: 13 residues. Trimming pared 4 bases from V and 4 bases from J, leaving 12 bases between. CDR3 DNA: TGCAGTGCTAAACTAGGCGGGTCAGATACGCAGTATTTT. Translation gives CSAKLGGSDTQYF.

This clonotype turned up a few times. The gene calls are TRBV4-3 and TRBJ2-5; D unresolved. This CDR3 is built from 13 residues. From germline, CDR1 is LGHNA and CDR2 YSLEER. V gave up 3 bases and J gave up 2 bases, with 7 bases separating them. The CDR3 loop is CASSQEMQETQYF. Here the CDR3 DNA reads TGCGCCAGCAGCCAGGAAATGCAAGAGACCCAGTACTTC.

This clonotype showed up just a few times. CDR3 nucleotides: TGTGCCAGCAGCTTAGATAGGCCAGGGTGGGAGACCCAGTACTTC. Translating gives CASSLDRPGWETQYF. The chain carries TRBV11-2 and TRBJ2-5, with TRBD1 as a possible D gene (5 bases). This CDR3 has 15 residues. V was clipped by 0 bases and J by 5 bases, with 13 bases between them. Germline V gene lookup returns CDR1 SGHAT and CDR2 FQNNGV.

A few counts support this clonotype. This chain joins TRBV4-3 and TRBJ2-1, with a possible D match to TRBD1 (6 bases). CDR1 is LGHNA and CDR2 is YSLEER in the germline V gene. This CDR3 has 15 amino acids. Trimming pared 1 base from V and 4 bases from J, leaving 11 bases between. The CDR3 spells CASSQVWDTYNEQFF. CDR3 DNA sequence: TGCGCCAGCAGCCAAGTTTGGGACACATACAATGAGCAGTTCTTC.

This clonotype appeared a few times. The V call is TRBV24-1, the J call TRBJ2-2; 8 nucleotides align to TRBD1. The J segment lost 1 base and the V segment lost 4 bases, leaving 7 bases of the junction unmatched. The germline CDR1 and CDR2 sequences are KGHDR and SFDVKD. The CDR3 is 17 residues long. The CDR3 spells CATSDSDRVGNTGELFF. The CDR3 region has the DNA TGTGCCACCAGTGACTCGGACAGGGTAGGGAACACCGGGGAGCTGTTTTTT.

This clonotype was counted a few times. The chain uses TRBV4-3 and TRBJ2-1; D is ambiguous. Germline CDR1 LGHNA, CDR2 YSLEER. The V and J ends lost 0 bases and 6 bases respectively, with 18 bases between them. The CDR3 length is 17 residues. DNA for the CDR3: TGCGCCAGCAGCCAAGAAGACCTAGATACCCTACCCAATGAGCAGTTCTTC. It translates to CASSQEDLDTLPNEQFF.

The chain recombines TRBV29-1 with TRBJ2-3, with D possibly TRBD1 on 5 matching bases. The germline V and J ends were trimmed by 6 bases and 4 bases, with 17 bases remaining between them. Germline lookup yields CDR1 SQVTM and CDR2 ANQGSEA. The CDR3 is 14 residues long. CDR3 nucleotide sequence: TGCAGCGTCGGCGCGGCAGGGTGGGCAGATACGCAGTATTTT. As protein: CSVGAAGWADTQYF.

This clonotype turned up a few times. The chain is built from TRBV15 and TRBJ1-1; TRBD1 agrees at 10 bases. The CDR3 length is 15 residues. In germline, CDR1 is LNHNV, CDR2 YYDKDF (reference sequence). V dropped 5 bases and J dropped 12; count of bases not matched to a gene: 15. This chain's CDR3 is CATSVNRDRGSLTFF. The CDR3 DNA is TGTGCCACCAGCGTTAACCGGGACAGGGGATCCCTTACTTTCTTT.

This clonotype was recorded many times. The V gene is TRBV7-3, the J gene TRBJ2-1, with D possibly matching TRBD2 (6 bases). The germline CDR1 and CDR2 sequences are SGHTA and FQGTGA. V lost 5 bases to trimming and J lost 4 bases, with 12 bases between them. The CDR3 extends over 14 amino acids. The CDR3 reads CASSPGATYNEQFF. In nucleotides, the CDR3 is TGTGCCAGCAGCCCGGGAGCGACGTACAATGAGCAGTTCTTC.

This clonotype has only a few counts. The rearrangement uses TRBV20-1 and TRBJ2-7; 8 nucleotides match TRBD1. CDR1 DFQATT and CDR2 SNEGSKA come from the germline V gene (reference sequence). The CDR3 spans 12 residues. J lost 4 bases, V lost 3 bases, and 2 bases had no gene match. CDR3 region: CSASDRGYEQYF. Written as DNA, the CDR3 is TGCAGTGCTAGTGACAGGGGATACGAGCAGTACTTC.

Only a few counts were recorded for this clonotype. Here the CDR3 reads CAWSDNRAQPQHF. CDR3 nucleotide sequence: TGTGCCTGGAGTGATAACAGGGCTCAGCCCCAGCATTTT. The chain combines TRBV30 with TRBJ1-5, with D tentatively TRBD1 (6 bases). The germline CDR1 and CDR2 sequences are GTSNPN and SVGIG (reference sequence). The V and J ends lost 1 base and 6 bases respectively, with 10 bases between them. The CDR3 loop spans 13 amino acids.

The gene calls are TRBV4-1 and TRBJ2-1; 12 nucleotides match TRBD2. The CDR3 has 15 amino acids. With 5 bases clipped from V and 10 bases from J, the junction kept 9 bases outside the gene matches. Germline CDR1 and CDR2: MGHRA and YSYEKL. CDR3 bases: TGCGCCAGCAGCAAACTAGGACTAGCGGGGCGCGAGCAGTTCTTC. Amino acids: CASSKLGLAGREQFF.

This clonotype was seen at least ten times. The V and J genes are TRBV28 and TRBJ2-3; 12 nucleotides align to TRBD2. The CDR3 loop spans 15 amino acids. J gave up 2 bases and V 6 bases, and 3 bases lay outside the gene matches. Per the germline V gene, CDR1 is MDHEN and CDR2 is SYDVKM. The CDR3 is CASSWTSGNTDTQYF. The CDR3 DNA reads TGTGCCAGCAGCTGGACTAGCGGGAACACAGATACGCAGTATTTT.

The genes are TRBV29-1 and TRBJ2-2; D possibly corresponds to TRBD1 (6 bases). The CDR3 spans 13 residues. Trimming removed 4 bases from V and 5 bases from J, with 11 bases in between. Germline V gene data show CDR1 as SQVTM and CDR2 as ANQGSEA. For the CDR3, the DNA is TGCAGCGTTGTATCAGGGGATACCGGGGAGCTGTTTTTT. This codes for CSVVSGDTGELFF.

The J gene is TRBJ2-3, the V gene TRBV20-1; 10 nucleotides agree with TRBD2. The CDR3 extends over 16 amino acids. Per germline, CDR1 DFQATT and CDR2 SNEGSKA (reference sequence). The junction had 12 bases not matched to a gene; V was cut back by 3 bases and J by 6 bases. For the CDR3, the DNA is TGCAGTGCTAGCCCCCCAAGCGGGAGGGCCAAGGATACGCAGTATTTT. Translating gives CSASPPSGRAKDTQYF.

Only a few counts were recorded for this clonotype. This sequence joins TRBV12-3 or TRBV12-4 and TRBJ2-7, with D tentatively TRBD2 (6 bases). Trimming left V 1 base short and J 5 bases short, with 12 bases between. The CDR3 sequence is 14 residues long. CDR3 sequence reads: CASSLGLVDDEQYF. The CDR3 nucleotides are TGTGCCAGCAGTTTAGGACTAGTTGATGACGAGCAGTACTTC.

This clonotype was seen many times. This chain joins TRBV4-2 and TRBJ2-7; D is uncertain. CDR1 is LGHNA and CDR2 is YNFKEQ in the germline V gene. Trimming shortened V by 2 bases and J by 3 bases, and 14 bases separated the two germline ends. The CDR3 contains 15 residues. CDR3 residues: CASSQSQGQNYEQYF. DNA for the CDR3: TGTGCCAGCAGCCAAAGCCAAGGTCAGAACTACGAGCAGTACTTC.

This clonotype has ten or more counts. CDR3 loop: CASSQMLGAPTDTQYF. Written as DNA, the CDR3 is TGCGCCAGCAGCCAAATGCTGGGGGCGCCGACAGATACGCAGTATTTT. V gene TRBV4-3 combines with J gene TRBJ2-3; TRBD1 might be the D (6 bases). CDR1 is LGHNA, CDR2 YSLEER, per germline. The CDR3 has 16 residues. V was trimmed by 2 bases and J by 3 bases, leaving 15 bases between them.

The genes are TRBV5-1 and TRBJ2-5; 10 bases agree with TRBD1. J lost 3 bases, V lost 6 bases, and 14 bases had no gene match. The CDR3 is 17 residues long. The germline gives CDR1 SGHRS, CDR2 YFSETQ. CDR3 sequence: CASTLSVYGTGEETQYF. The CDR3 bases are TGCGCCAGCACCCTTTCGGTATACGGGACAGGGGAAGAGACCCAGTACTTC.

The CDR3 sequence is CASSQVSGGYNEQFF. The CDR3 DNA sequence: TGCGCCAGCAGCCAAGTGTCGGGAGGCTACAATGAGCAGTTCTTC. The chain couples TRBV4-1 to TRBJ2-1; 7 nucleotides match TRBD2. CDR3 length: 15 residues. Trimming cost V 1 base and J 3 bases; bases outside gene matches: 3. Germline-derived CDR1 and CDR2 are MGHRA and YSYEKL.

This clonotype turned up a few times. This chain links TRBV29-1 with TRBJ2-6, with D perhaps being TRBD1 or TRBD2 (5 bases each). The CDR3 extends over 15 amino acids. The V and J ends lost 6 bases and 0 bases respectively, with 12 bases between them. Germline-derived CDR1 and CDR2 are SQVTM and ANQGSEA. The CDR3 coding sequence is TGCAGCGTGGGGACGGGGAGCTCTGGGGCCAACGTCCTGACTTTC. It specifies CSVGTGSSGANVLTF.

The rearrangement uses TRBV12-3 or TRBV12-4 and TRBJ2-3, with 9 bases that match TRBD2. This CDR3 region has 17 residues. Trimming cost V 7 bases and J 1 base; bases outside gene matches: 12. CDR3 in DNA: TGTGCCAGCACCTTAGGGAGCGGGAGGTTGGGCACAGATACGCAGTATTTT. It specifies CASTLGSGRLGTDTQYF.

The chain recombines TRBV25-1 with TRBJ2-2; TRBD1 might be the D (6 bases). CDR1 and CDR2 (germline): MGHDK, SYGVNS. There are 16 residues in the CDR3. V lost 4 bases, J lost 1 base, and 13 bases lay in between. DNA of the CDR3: TGTGCCAGCAGTGGACTGAAGGACAGGAACACCGGGGAGCTGTTTTTT. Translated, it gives CASSGLKDRNTGELFF.

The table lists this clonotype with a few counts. The CDR3 loop reads CASSQDNRGTEAFF. DNA for the CDR3: TGTGCCAGCAGCCAAGATAACAGGGGCACTGAAGCTTTCTTT. The J gene is TRBJ1-1, the V gene TRBV3-1; 7 bases agree with TRBD1. The germline V gene encodes CDR1 LGHDT and CDR2 YNNKEL (reference sequence). V dropped 0 bases and J dropped 4; count of bases not matched to a gene: 2. This CDR3 is 14 amino acids long.

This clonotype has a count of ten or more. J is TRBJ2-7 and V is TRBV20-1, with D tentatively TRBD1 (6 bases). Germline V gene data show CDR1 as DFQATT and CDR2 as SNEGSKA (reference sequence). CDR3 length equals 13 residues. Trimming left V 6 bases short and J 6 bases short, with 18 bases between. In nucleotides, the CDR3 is TGCAGTGCCGCCACACAGGGTATGCCCGAGCAGTACTTC. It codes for CSAATQGMPEQYF.

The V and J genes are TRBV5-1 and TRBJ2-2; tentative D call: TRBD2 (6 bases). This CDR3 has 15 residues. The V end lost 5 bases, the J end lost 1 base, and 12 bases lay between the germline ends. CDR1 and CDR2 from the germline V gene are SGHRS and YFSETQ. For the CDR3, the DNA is TGCGCCAGCAGGCCTAGCGAACGGAACACCGGGGAGCTGTTTTTT. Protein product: CASRPSERNTGELFF.

The CDR3 DNA follows: TGCAGCGTTGTAACGCCCGAGGAAAAACTGTTTTTT. Amino acid sequence: CSVVTPEEKLFF. This sequence joins TRBV29-1 and TRBJ1-4; D is ambiguous. The germline gives CDR1 SQVTM, CDR2 ANQGSEA. The CDR3 has 12 residues. Trimming took 4 bases from V and 8 from J, leaving 11 bases between them.

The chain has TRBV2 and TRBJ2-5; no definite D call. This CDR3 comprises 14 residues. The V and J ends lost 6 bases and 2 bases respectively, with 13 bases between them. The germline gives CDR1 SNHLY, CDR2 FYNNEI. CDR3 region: CASSQGRWQETQYF. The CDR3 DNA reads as TGTGCCAGCAGCCAAGGCAGGTGGCAAGAGACCCAGTACTTC.

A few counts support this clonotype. CDR3 in DNA: TGCAGTGCAAGGCGGGTAGCGGGACAAGAGACCCAGTACTTC. It encodes CSARRVAGQETQYF. This rearrangement joins TRBV20-1 to TRBJ2-5; TRBD2 matches 8 bases. In germline, CDR1 is DFQATT, CDR2 SNEGSKA (reference sequence). Trimming removed 6 bases from V and 2 bases from J; junction bases left unmatched: 8. The CDR3 runs to 14 residues.

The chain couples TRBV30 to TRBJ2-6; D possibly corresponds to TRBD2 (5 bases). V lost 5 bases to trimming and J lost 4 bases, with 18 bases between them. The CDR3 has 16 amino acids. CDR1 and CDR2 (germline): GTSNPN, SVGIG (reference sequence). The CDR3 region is CAWCPIGMLGANVLTF. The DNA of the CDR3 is TGTGCCTGGTGCCCCATCGGGATGTTGGGGGCCAACGTCCTGACTTTC. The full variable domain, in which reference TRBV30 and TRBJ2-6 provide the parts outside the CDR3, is SQTIHQWPATLVQPVGSPLSLECTVEGTSNPNLYWYRQAAGRGLQLLFYSVGIGQISSEVPQNLSASRPQDRQFILSSKKLLLSDSGFYLCAWCPIGMLGANVLTFGAGSRLTVL.

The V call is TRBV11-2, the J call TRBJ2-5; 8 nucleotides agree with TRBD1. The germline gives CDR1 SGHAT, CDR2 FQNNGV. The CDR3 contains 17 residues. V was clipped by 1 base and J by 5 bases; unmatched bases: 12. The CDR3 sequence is CASSLVPAGTGIETQYF. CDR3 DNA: TGTGCCAGCAGCTTAGTACCGGCCGGGACAGGCATCGAGACCCAGTACTTC.